The next 23 T cell receptor beta chains were all read from a single sample in a study of identical twins. TCRdb analysed the 5' RACE reads with MiXCR anew, one entry per CDR3 protein. Found here are under 800,000 distinct CDR3 sequences, 21% of them singletons; the top ten hold 4% to 5.5%. These data also featured in a second study, about T cells expressing NK-cell markers.

The sample was PBMCs. These receptors originate from a woman aged 18-29 years in good health.

There are a few counts of this clonotype. The gene calls are TRBV20-1 and TRBJ2-1; D gene unclear. This CDR3 has 13 amino acids. V lost 7 bases and J 5 bases, leaving 15 bases between the germline ends. Germline V gives CDR1 DFQATT, CDR2 SNEGSKA (reference sequence). DNA for the CDR3: TGCAGTGTCGGTGGATTGCACGACAATGAGCAGTTCTTC. Translated: CSVGGLHDNEQFF.

This clonotype was detected only a few times. The chain recombines TRBV21-1 with TRBJ2-3; TRBD1 is the table's D call, not checked against the DNA. TRBV21-1 is a pseudogene locus. The CDR3 sequence is 18 residues long. DNA of the CDR3: TGTGCCAGCAGCATTGACGGGGACAGTCGGTGGAACACAGATACGCAGTATTTT. It translates to CASSIDGDSRWNTDTQYF.

This sequence joins TRBV20-1 and TRBJ2-3; D not certain. Germline CDR1 reads DFQATT; CDR2 reads SNEGSKA (reference sequence). The CDR3 is 14 amino acids. V was cut by 6 bases and J by 1 base, with 14 bases left in between. The CDR3 loop is CSAPKSFRTDTQYF. In nucleotides, the CDR3 is TGCAGTGCCCCGAAAAGCTTCCGCACAGATACGCAGTATTTT.

This clonotype appeared many times. This sequence joins TRBV5-5 and TRBJ1-1; a possible D gene is TRBD1 (5 bases). The length of the CDR3 is 14 residues. The germline CDR1 and CDR2 sequences are SGHKS and YYEKEE (reference sequence). The V end was cut by 2 bases, the J end by 5 bases, with 13 bases between. The CDR3 loop reads CASSFLQAWTEAFF. The CDR3, as DNA: TGTGCCAGCAGCTTCTTACAGGCGTGGACTGAAGCTTTCTTT.

This clonotype appeared a few times. This chain connects TRBV20-1 to TRBJ2-3; unclear D gene. The CDR3 is 12 residues long. V lost 7 bases to trimming and J lost 6 bases, with 14 bases between them. The germline V gene encodes CDR1 DFQATT and CDR2 SNEGSKA (reference sequence). CDR3 nucleotides: TGCAGTGTTATTTCAGAATGGGATACGCAGTATTTT. It specifies CSVISEWDTQYF.

This clonotype has just a few counts. This rearrangement joins TRBV29-1 to TRBJ2-1; 8 nucleotides line up with TRBD2. CDR1 and CDR2 from the germline V gene are SQVTM and ANQGSEA. The CDR3 is 16 residues long. J gave up 3 bases and V 1 base, and 8 bases lay outside the gene matches. CDR3 sequence: CSVEAPAGAVYNEQFF. The CDR3 coding sequence is TGCAGCGTTGAAGCCCCAGCGGGAGCAGTCTACAATGAGCAGTTCTTC.

The chain links TRBV12-3 or TRBV12-4 to TRBJ2-1, with D possibly being TRBD2 (6 bases). Deletions cut 10 bases from V and 4 bases from J, with 11 bases between. CDR3 size: 12 residues. CDR3 DNA: TGTGCCACCCATCGGGGGTACAATGAGCAGTTCTTC. This gives the protein CATHRGYNEQFF.

This chain uses TRBV5-6 with TRBJ2-1; 7 bases are a match to TRBD1. Per germline, CDR1 SGHDT and CDR2 YYEEEE. This CDR3 contains 15 residues. J was trimmed by 7 bases and V by 4 bases; bases with no gene match: 11. As DNA, the CDR3 is TGTGCCAGCAGCGTGGGACAGACCCGAAATAATGAGCAGTTCTTC. As protein: CASSVGQTRNNEQFF.

This clonotype was counted between two and nine times. The V and J genes are TRBV5-1 and TRBJ2-6, with 9 bases aligning to TRBD2. Trimming cost V 4 bases and J 0 bases; bases outside gene matches: 5. The CDR3 consists of 17 residues. CDR1 SGHRS and CDR2 YFSETQ come from the germline V gene. This chain's CDR3 is CASSETSGSSGANVLTF. CDR3 nucleotide sequence: TGCGCCAGCAGCGAGACTAGCGGTTCCTCTGGGGCCAACGTCCTGACTTTC.

The rearrangement joins TRBV30 to TRBJ2-3; tentatively, D is TRBD2 (5 bases). V shed 4 bases and J shed 2 bases, with 13 bases lying between them. The CDR3 loop spans 14 amino acids. The germline V gene encodes CDR1 GTSNPN and CDR2 SVGIG (reference sequence). This CDR3 is CAWKRAGLTDTQYF. The CDR3 DNA sequence: TGTGCCTGGAAAAGGGCGGGTCTCACAGATACGCAGTATTTT.

CDR3 loop: CASSPGWGTDTQYF. For the CDR3, the DNA is TGTGCCAGCTCACCAGGTTGGGGCACAGATACGCAGTATTTT. The chain carries TRBV18 and TRBJ2-3; D call uncertain. This CDR3 is 14 amino acids long. The V end lost 2 bases, the J end lost 1 base, and 7 bases lay between the germline ends. Germline V gene data show CDR1 as KGHSH and CDR2 as LQKENI.

CDR3: CATSATDRRNTGELFF. For the CDR3, the DNA is TGTGCCACCAGTGCTACAGACAGAAGAAACACCGGGGAGCTGTTTTTT. The rearrangement links TRBV24-1 to TRBJ2-2, with a tentative D call TRBD1 (5 bases). The CDR3 has 16 amino acids. Germline CDR1 is KGHDR and CDR2 is SFDVKD. Trimming shortened V by 5 bases and J by 2 bases, and 14 bases separated the two germline ends.

This chain uses TRBV5-6 with TRBJ2-7; 7 nucleotides match TRBD2. The CDR3 has 13 amino acids. Germline loops: CDR1 SGHDT, CDR2 YYEEEE. Trimming cost V 3 bases and J 12 bases; bases outside gene matches: 12. CDR3 bases: TGTGCCAGCAGCTACCCGGGACTGGGGAGGGCGTACTTC. Protein product: CASSYPGLGRAYF.

This clonotype was counted once. V and J are TRBV15 and TRBJ2-7; 8 bases are a match to TRBD2. This CDR3 comprises 13 residues. V trimming: 1 base; J trimming: 4 bases; junction bases outside the gene matches: 0. From germline, CDR1 is LNHNV and CDR2 YYDKDF (reference sequence). The chain's CDR3 is CATSRGGRYEQYF. For the CDR3, the DNA is TGTGCCACCAGCAGAGGCGGGAGGTACGAGCAGTACTTC.

This clonotype has a count of ten or more. V gene TRBV12-3 or TRBV12-4 combines with J gene TRBJ2-3, with D perhaps matching TRBD2 (5 bases). V was trimmed by 4 bases and J by 0 bases, leaving 8 bases between them. This CDR3 has 14 residues. The CDR3 sequence is CASSSWTSTDTQYF. The CDR3 DNA reads as TGTGCCAGCAGTTCCTGGACTAGCACAGATACGCAGTATTTT.

This clonotype occurred many times. V usage is TRBV20-1 and J usage is TRBJ1-1; D gene unclear. The CDR3 is made up of 13 amino acids. Per germline, CDR1 DFQATT and CDR2 SNEGSKA (reference sequence). With 6 bases removed from V and 3 bases from J, the gap between germline ends came to 14 bases. The CDR3 region has the DNA TGCAGTGCCGCCGCGCATGGGGACACTGAAGCTTTCTTT. Residues: CSAAAHGDTEAFF.

The chain employs TRBV12-3 or TRBV12-4 and TRBJ2-2; no clear D. The CDR3 consists of 13 residues. V was clipped by 3 bases and J by 5 bases, with 7 bases between them. CDR3 in DNA: TGTGCCAGCAGTTTGGCGGAAACCGGGGAGCTGTTTTTT. Residues: CASSLAETGELFF.

This clonotype was recorded a few times. The chain recombines TRBV29-1 with TRBJ1-2; D remains ambiguous. CDR3 length: 12 residues. With 4 bases removed from V and 6 bases from J, the gap between germline ends came to 12 bases. CDR1 and CDR2 from the germline V gene are SQVTM and ANQGSEA. CDR3 nucleotide sequence: TGCAGCGTTGTTCGGGTAGTGGATGGCTACACCTTC. Translation gives CSVVRVVDGYTF. The variable domain in full, with the rest retrieved from reference TRBV29-1 and TRBJ1-2, is SAVISQKPSRDICQRGTSLTIQCQVDSQVTMMFWYRQQPGQSLTLIATANQGSEATYESGFVIDKFPISRPNLTFSTLTVSNMSPEDSSIYLCSVVRVVDGYTFGSGTRLTVV.

The chain uses TRBV20-1 and TRBJ2-7; 8 nucleotides match TRBD2. CDR3 length equals 13 residues. Germline V gene sequence: CDR1 DFQATT, CDR2 SNEGSKA (reference sequence). Trimming took 6 bases from V and 5 from J; bases not matched to a gene: 9. The CDR3 is CSASGTSSNEQYF. CDR3 nucleotides: TGCAGTGCATCCGGGACTAGTAGTAACGAGCAGTACTTC.

The chain links TRBV4-2 to TRBJ2-1; 8 bases line up with TRBD2. The V gene end was trimmed by 3 bases and the J gene end by 4 bases; junction bases not matched to a gene: 11. This CDR3 spans 17 amino acids. Germline CDR1 and CDR2: LGHNA and YNFKEQ. The CDR3 DNA reads as TGTGCCAGCAGCCACCTCGGCAGCGGGAGAAAGTACAATGAGCAGTTCTTC. Translating gives CASSHLGSGRKYNEQFF.

This chain links TRBV7-9 with TRBJ2-5; TRBD2 is a possible D gene (5 bases). In germline, CDR1 is SEHNR, CDR2 FQNEAQ (reference sequence). V lost 5 bases and J 2 bases, leaving 9 bases between the germline ends. The CDR3 totals 13 residues. In nucleotides, the CDR3 is TGTGCCAGCAGCCAACTAGTACAAGAGACCCAGTACTTC. It encodes CASSQLVQETQYF.

V usage is TRBV9 and J usage is TRBJ2-7, with 15 nucleotides matching TRBD2. J was trimmed by 0 bases and V by 4 bases; bases with no gene match: 5. The CDR3 is 17 amino acids. Per the germline V gene, CDR1 is SGDLS and CDR2 is YYNGEE. The CDR3 sequence is CASSSGTSGRHSYEQYF. DNA of the CDR3: TGTGCCAGCAGCTCCGGGACTAGCGGGAGGCACTCCTACGAGCAGTACTTC.

The V call is TRBV11-3, the J call TRBJ2-3; maybe TRBD1 (6 bases). The CDR3 consists of 15 residues. The V end was cut by 4 bases, the J end by 4 bases, with 15 bases between. Looked up from germline, CDR1 is SGHNT and CDR2 is YENEEA. Here the CDR3 reads CASSSGQLNADTQYF. For the CDR3, the DNA is TGTGCCAGCAGCTCTGGACAGCTTAACGCAGATACGCAGTATTTT.